A selection of T cell receptor beta chains follows, all from one sample in a study of blood T cells in healthy people across ages. MiXCR, run by TCRdb on the 5' RACE reads, gives a single entry per CDR3 protein. The sample shows hundreds of thousands of distinct CDR3 sequences, more than 45% of them seen only once. Sequencing was carried out using blood. These receptors were collected from a woman aged 80 or over in good health. Each CDR3 is given with its conserved first and last residue. A D gene is named only where the DNA matches it firmly.

>TRBJ2-1|TRBV5-1|NA
CASGASLAYNEQFF
>TRBJ2-1|TRBV7-9|TRBD2
CASSLMMGGVEQFF
>TRBJ2-1|TRBV11-2|TRBD2
CASSLEPSGGIDEQFF
>TRBJ2-1|TRBV4-2|NA
CASSQRGSSGYNEQFF
>TRBJ1-2|TRBV28|NA
CAYQETGARGGYTF
>TRBJ1-4|TRBV5-1|NA
CASSSHSATNEKLFF
>TRBJ1-5|TRBV27|NA
CASSGGGSQPQHF
>TRBJ2-1|TRBV7-9|TRBD2
CASSLMSPAGLWNEQFF
>TRBJ2-1|TRBV25-1|TRBD1
CAHRGLNNEQFF
>TRBJ1-5|TRBV7-2|NA
CASSLTRAQPQHF
>TRBJ1-5|TRBV20-1|NA
CSARVGGPRGNQPQHF